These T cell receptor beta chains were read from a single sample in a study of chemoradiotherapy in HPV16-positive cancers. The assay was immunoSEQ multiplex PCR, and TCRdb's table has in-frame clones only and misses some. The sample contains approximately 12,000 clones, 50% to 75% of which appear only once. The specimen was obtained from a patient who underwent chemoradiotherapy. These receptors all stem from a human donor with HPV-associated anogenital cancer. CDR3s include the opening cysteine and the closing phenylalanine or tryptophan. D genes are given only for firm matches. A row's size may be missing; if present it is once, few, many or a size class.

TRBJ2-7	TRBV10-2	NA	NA	TGCGCCAGCAGTGAAGCCTCTTACGAGCAGTACTTC	CASSEASYEQYF
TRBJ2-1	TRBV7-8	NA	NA	TGTGCCAGCAGTCCTAGCGCGAGCTCCTACAATGAGCAGTTCTTC	CASSPSASSYNEQFF
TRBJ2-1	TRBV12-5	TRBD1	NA	TGTGCTAGTGGTTTGGGACAGGGGTCCTACAATGAGCAGTTCTTC	CASGLGQGSYNEQFF
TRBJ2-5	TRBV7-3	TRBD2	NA	TGTGCCAGCAGCTTAACGAACGGGAGGGGAGAGACCCAGTACTTC	CASSLTNGRGETQYF
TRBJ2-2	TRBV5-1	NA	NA	TGCGCCAGCAAAACCGGGGAGCTGTTTTTT	CASKTGELFF
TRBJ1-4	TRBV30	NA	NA	TGTGCCTGGACCTCCATGGGGGTGGATGAAAAACTGTTTTTT	CAWTSMGVDEKLFF
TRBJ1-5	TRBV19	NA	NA	TGTGCCAGTAGTATAGCCCCTGGGGGTAACAATCAGCCCCAGCATTTT	CASSIAPGGNNQPQHF
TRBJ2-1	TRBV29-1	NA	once	TGCAGCGTTGAATTGACAGTTACAAGCTCCTACAATGAGCAGTTCTTC	CSVELTVTSSYNEQFF
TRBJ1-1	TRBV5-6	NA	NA	TGTGCCAGCAGCTTGGGTATACTGCAGAACACTGAAGCTTTCTTT	CASSLGILQNTEAFF
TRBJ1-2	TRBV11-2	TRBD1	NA	TGTGCCAGCAGCCCCCAAGGACAGGGTGGCGGCTACACCTTC	CASSPQGQGGGYTF
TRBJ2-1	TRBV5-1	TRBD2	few	TGCGCCAGCAGCTTTACGCTAGCGGACTACAATGAGCAGTTCTTC	CASSFTLADYNEQFF
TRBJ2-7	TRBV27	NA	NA	TGTGCCAGCAGCCTCGCGGCGAGCGGGCCTTACGAGCAGTACTTC	CASSLAASGPYEQYF
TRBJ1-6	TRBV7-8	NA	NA	TGTGCCAGCAGCTTAAACCCCTTCACCCTCCACTTT	CASSLNPFTLHF
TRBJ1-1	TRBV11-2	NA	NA	TGTGCCAGCAGCTACTTAGGTGCTGAAGCTTTCTTT	CASSYLGAEAFF
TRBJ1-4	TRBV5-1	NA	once	TGCGCCAGCAGGGTAGGGTTTCTAACTAATGAAAAACTGTTTTTT	CASRVGFLTNEKLFF
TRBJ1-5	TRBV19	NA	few	TGTGCCAGTAGTATCTCGGCGAATCAGCCCCAGCATTTT	CASSISANQPQHF
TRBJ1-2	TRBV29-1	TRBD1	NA	TGCAGCGTTCCCGGACAGGGAGGAAGCTATGGCTACACCTTC	CSVPGQGGSYGYTF
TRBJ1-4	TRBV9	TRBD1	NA	TGTGCCAGCAGTAAGACAGGGGCTAATGAAAAACTGTTTTTT	CASSKTGANEKLFF
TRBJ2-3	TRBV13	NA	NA	TGTGCCAGCAGCTTAGGACGTGGTGGGTACACAGATACGCAGTATTTT	CASSLGRGGYTDTQYF
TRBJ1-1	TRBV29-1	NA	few	TGCAGCGTGGGACACCCGAACACTGAAGCTTTCTTT	CSVGHPNTEAFF
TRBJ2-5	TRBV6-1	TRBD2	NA	TGTGCCAGCAGGACCGGGACTAGCGGGGGGACCCAGTACTTC	CASRTGTSGGTQYF
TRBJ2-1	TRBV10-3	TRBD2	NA	TGTGCCATCGGGGGGCTAGCGGGAGGAGAAAATGAGCAGTTCTTC	CAIGGLAGGENEQFF
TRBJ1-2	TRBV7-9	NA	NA	TGTGCCAGCAGCTTAGCCCTCTCAGCCTACCGAACTAACTATGGCTACACCTTC	CASSLALSAYRTNYGYTF
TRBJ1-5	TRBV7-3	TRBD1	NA	TGTGCCAGCAGCTTAATAGGGGGCGGCAATCAGCCCCAGCATTTT	CASSLIGGGNQPQHF
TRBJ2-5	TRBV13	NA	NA	TGTGCCAGCAGCTTAAAGATCCAAGAGACCCAGTACTTC	CASSLKIQETQYF
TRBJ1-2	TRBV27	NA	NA	TGTGCCAGCAGTTTTTCCCCTCTTGGACATGAAGGCTACACCTTC	CASSFSPLGHEGYTF
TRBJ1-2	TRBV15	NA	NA	TGTGCCACCAGCAGGGGGGACAACCACCTTGGCTACACCTTC	CATSRGDNHLGYTF
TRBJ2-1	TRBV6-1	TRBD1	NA	TGTGCCAGCAATGGGGACAGGGAAAGTAATGAGCAGTTCTTC	CASNGDRESNEQFF
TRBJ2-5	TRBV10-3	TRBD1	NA	TGTGCCATCAGTGCGGGTGGGACAGGTGGGAGAGAGACCCAGTACTTC	CAISAGGTGGRETQYF
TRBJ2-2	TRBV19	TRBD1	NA	TGTGCCAGCCTAGGAAATTGGGGACAGGGTTCAACCGGGGAGCTGTTTTTT	CASLGNWGQGSTGELFF
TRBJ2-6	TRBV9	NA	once	TGTGCCAGCAGCGTAGCCCGACAGATGGTACTCTCTGGGGCCAACGTCCTGACTTTC	CASSVARQMVLSGANVLTF
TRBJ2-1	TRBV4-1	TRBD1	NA	TGCGCCAGCAGCCCGGACAGGGGACGGAATGAGCAGTTCTTC	CASSPDRGRNEQFF
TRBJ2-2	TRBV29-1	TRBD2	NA	TGCAGCGTTGAGGGCCCTAGCGGGAGGGCTCCCGGGGAGCTGTTTTTT	CSVEGPSGRAPGELFF
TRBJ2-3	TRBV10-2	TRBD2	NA	TGCGCCAGCAGAGGACTTAGCGGGAGCACAGATACGCAGTATTTT	CASRGLSGSTDTQYF
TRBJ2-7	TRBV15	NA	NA	TGTGCCACCAGCAGAGATCTCGGCTACGAGCAGTACTTC	CATSRDLGYEQYF
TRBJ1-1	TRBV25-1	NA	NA	TGTGCCAGCAGAATGGACGGCATGAACACTGAAGCTTTCTTT	CASRMDGMNTEAFF
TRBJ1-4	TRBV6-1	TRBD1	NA	TGTGCCAGCAGTGAAGCAGTAGGGGGCTTAGGAAAACTGTTTTTT	CASSEAVGGLGKLFF
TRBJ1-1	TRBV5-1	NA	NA	TGCGCCAGCAGCGCCTACTCACAGGGAGGGACTGAAGCTTTCTTT	CASSAYSQGGTEAFF
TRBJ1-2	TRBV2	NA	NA	TGTGCCAGCATAGGTGATGGGCCTCTCGGGGGATATGGCTACACCTTC	CASIGDGPLGGYGYTF
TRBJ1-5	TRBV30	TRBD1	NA	TGTGCCTGGAGTGCAGGACAGGGAAATCAGCCCCAGCATTTT	CAWSAGQGNQPQHF
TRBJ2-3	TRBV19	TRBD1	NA	TGTGCCAGTAGTACGGGACAGCCAGATACGCAGTATTTT	CASSTGQPDTQYF
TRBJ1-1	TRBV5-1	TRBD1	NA	TGCGCCAGCAGCTCGCAAGGACAGGGGGGGGTTGAAGCTTTCTTT	CASSSQGQGGVEAFF
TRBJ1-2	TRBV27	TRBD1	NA	TGTGCCAGCAGCCGGGACAGGAACTATGGCTACACCTTC	CASSRDRNYGYTF
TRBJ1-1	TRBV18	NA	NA	TGTGCCAGCTCACCCGTTGTGGCCGACAAGAGTGAAGCTTTCTTT	CASSPVVADKSEAFF
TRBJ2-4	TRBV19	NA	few	TGTGCCAGTAGTACTGGGTTTGGGGCCAAAAACATTCAGTACTTC	CASSTGFGAKNIQYF
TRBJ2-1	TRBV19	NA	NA	TGTGCCAGTAGTATAGATCAAGACCTGTTGACGGCCGATGAGCAGTTCTTC	CASSIDQDLLTADEQFF
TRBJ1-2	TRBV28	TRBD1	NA	TGTGCCAGCAGTTTAACAGGGACAGACTACCCCTATGGCTACACCTTC	CASSLTGTDYPYGYTF
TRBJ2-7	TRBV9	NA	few	TGTGCCAGCAGCCCTGGGACCTCTTCATACGAGCAGTACTTC	CASSPGTSSYEQYF
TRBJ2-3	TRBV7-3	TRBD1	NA	TGTGCCAGCAGCTCCGGGACAGCTAATACGCAGTATTTT	CASSSGTANTQYF
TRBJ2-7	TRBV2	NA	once	TGTGCCAGCCGGGAACTGGCTGAGCAGTACTTC	CASRELAEQYF
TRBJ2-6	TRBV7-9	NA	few	TGTGCCAGCAGCGAGACAGCCAGGACTGGGGCCAACGTCCTGACTTTC	CASSETARTGANVLTF
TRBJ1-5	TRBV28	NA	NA	TGTGCCAGCAGTCCCACTGGGGGGCTGGGAAATCAGCCCCAGCATTTT	CASSPTGGLGNQPQHF